The rows below give T cell receptor beta chains drawn from one sample of a study of prognosis after radiotherapy for stage I lung cancer. TCRdb recomputed calls from the multiplex PCR reads with MiXCR, one row per CDR3 protein. The sample holds around 20,000 distinct CDR3 sequences, 50% to 60% seen once. The sample in question was PBMCs, obtained before or after stereotactic body radiation therapy (not recorded which). The receptors were gathered from a donor aged 50 or older with non-small cell lung cancer. Each CDR3 is given with its conserved first and last residue. D genes are given only for firm matches. For some rows the clone size is stated as once, few or many, or as a class when expanded; others skip it.

once | TRBJ2-2 | TRBV14 | - | TGTGCCAGCAACCCCACCTCGAGGGGCACCGGGGAGCTGTTTTTT | CASNPTSRGTGELFF
once | TRBJ1-5 | TRBV2 | - | TGTGCCAGCAGTGAACAGGGCGGTCAGCCCCAGCATTTT | CASSEQGGQPQHF
- | TRBJ2-1 | TRBV10-3 | TRBD2 | TGTGCCATCAAGACTAGCGGGAACAATGAGCAGTTCTTC | CAIKTSGNNEQFF
- | TRBJ2-7 | TRBV6-1 | TRBD1 | TGTGCCAGCAGCCGGGACAGGGATCCGGCCTACGAGCAGTACTTC | CASSRDRDPAYEQYF
- | TRBJ2-7 | TRBV5-1 | TRBD1 | TGCGCCAGCAGTCTCGAGGGGGCCACCTACGAGCAGTACTTC | CASSLEGATYEQYF
many | TRBJ2-3 | TRBV6-1 | - | TGTGCCAGCAGCAGGGGGGACTCTAGCACAGATACGCAGTATTTT | CASSRGDSSTDTQYF
- | TRBJ2-2 | TRBV6-1 | TRBD2 | TGTGCCAGCAGGCCGGGTGTCGGGAGGACGGCCGGGGAGCTGTTTTTT | CASRPGVGRTAGELFF
many | TRBJ2-6 | TRBV5-4 | - | TGTGCCAGCAGCCGGGAATCTGGGGCCAACGTCCTGACTTTC | CASSRESGANVLTF
- | TRBJ2-7 | TRBV10-3 | - | TGTGCTATCAGTGAGTTAGGGACAGGAGTAACAGCGGGAGAATTCGAGCAGTACTTC | CAISELGTGVTAGEFEQYF
many | TRBJ2-3 | TRBV7-9 | - | TGTGCCAGCAGCTTCGGGAGACCAACAGATACGCAGTATTTT | CASSFGRPTDTQYF
medium-sized | TRBJ2-1 | TRBV12-3/TRBV12-4 | TRBD2 | TGTGCCAGCAGCCCCGGTAGACTAGCGGGACGAAGCTCCTACAATGAGCAGTTCTTC | CASSPGRLAGRSSYNEQFF
many | TRBJ2-1 | TRBV20-1 | TRBD2 | TGCAGTGCTAGTGTCCCAGCGGGAGTGACCTACAATGAGCAGTTCTTC | CSASVPAGVTYNEQFF
once | TRBJ1-2 | TRBV5-6 | - | TGTGCCAGCAGGACACAGGGTCACTATGGCTACACCTTC | CASRTQGHYGYTF
- | TRBJ2-7 | TRBV15 | - | TGTGCCACCAGCAGTGATCCCGGTTACGAGCATTACTTC | CATSSDPGYEHYF
- | TRBJ2-7 | TRBV29-1 | - | TGCAGCGTGGGAATGACTAGTACCGAGCAGTACTTC | CSVGMTSTEQYF
many | TRBJ1-5 | TRBV6-5 | TRBD1 | TGTGCCAGCAGTTCCGGACAGGGGGCGGGTCAGCCCCAGCATTTT | CASSSGQGAGQPQHF
- | TRBJ2-3 | TRBV20-1 | - | TGCAGTGCTCACCGGGGCCCCAGGGGCACAGATACGCAGTATTTT | CSAHRGPRGTDTQYF
- | TRBJ2-2 | TRBV7-9 | - | TGTGCCAGCATCTCCAGGGGGGGGGACACCGGGGAGCTGTTTTTT | CASISRGGDTGELFF
many | TRBJ2-7 | TRBV19 | - | TGTGCCAGTAGTATCGGGTACGAGCAGTACTTC | CASSIGYEQYF
medium-sized | TRBJ1-5 | TRBV6-1 | - | TGTGCCAGCAGTCAGGGGTCTCAGCCCCAGCATTTT | CASSQGSQPQHF
- | TRBJ2-7 | TRBV6-1 | - | TGTGCCAGTAGTCAATCCCGGGGTACATCCTTCTACGAGCAGTACTTC | CASSQSRGTSFYEQYF
many | TRBJ1-1 | TRBV4-1 | TRBD1 | TGCGCCAGCAGCCAAGAGGGTGGGACAGCAGCTTTCTTT | CASSQEGGTAAFF
medium-sized | TRBJ2-2 | TRBV7-2 | - | TGCGCCAGCAGCCAAGATTCACTTTGGCGGGGGAACACCGGGGAGCTGTTTTTT | CASSQDSLWRGNTGELFF
- | TRBJ2-2 | TRBV11-3 | TRBD1 | TGTGCCAGCAAGGGACAGGGGGCTATCGTGGAGCTGTTTTTT | CASKGQGAIVELFF
many | TRBJ2-5 | TRBV20-1 | - | TGCAGTGCTTCCGGGGGTGGCGCTGGGGAGACCCAGTACTTC | CSASGGGAGETQYF
- | TRBJ1-3 | TRBV4-2 | - | TGTGCCATCATCCAGGGGCGCGGAAACACCATATATTTT | CAIIQGRGNTIYF
many | TRBJ2-5 | TRBV28 | - | TGTGCCAGCAGTTTACCCGGGGCGTGGGAGACCCAGTACTTC | CASSLPGAWETQYF
- | TRBJ2-2 | TRBV7-3 | - | TGTGCCAGCAGCTTAGCTCCGGGACACGGGAGGACCGGGGAGCTGTTTTTT | CASSLAPGHGRTGELFF
medium-sized | TRBJ2-3 | TRBV5-1 | - | TGCGCCAGCAGCCTGGACCCAGTGCTCTACCGCACAGATACGCAGTATTTT | CASSLDPVLYRTDTQYF
once | TRBJ2-1 | TRBV10-3 | - | TGTGCCATCAGTCGTCGCGGAAATGAGCAGTTCTTC | CAISRRGNEQFF
many | TRBJ2-2 | TRBV7-9 | TRBD1 | TGTGCCAGCAGCTCGACAGGGTTGGTGAACGGGGAGCTGTTTTTT | CASSSTGLVNGELFF
medium-sized | TRBJ2-7 | TRBV7-9 | TRBD2 | TGTGCCAGCAGCTTACTCGGACTAGCGGGGCGGAAGGAGCAGTACTTC | CASSLLGLAGRKEQYF
- | TRBJ2-2 | TRBV5-1 | TRBD1 | TGCGCCAGCAGCCTCCTGGGACAGGGATACACCGGGGAGCTGTTTTTT | CASSLLGQGYTGELFF
- | TRBJ2-2 | TRBV6-2/TRBV6-3 | - | TGTGACAGCAGTCCGGTGATCAACAACGGGGAGCTGTTTTTT | CDSSPVINNGELFF
many | TRBJ2-1 | TRBV18 | - | TGTGCCAGCTCACCAACGGCGCGGACGGCTAGCTCCTACAATGAGCAGTTCTTC | CASSPTARTASSYNEQFF
- | TRBJ1-3 | TRBV20-1 | - | TGCAGTGCTCAGGGATTGAGTGGAAACACCATATATTTT | CSAQGLSGNTIYF